Listed below are T cell receptor beta chains from one sample, sequenced in a study of response to subunit inactivated influenza vaccine. TCRdb redid the calling of the RT-PCR reads with MiXCR, one entry per CDR3 protein. The table includes some 500,000 distinct CDR3 sequences, roughly 23% detected once. The material sequenced was CD4+ T cells sorted from PBMCs, taken 4 to 6 days after vaccination. All receptors come from a man in his fifties who received an inactivated influenza vaccine. Each CDR3 is given with its conserved first and last residue. The D gene is left open where the match is weak. Only part of the rows carry a size: once, few, many, or a class if the clone is expanded.

>TRBV7-2|TRBJ1-5|-|few
CASSLAYRTGNQPQHF
TGTGCCAGCAGCTTAGCGTACCGGACAGGCAATCAGCCCCAGCATTTT
>TRBV12-3/TRBV12-4|TRBJ2-7|TRBD1|-
CASSLGTGWGVEQYF
TGTGCCAGCAGTTTAGGGACAGGGTGGGGGGTCGAGCAGTACTTC
>TRBV11-2|TRBJ2-1|-|few
CATSIQYNEQFF
TGTGCCACCTCTATACAGTACAATGAGCAGTTCTTC
>TRBV4-3|TRBJ1-5|-|few
CASSQDAGNQPQHF
TGCGCCAGCAGCCAAGATGCAGGCAATCAGCCCCAGCATTTT
>TRBV12-3/TRBV12-4|TRBJ2-1|-|-
CASGGFVDEQFF
TGTGCCAGCGGGGGTTTTGTGGATGAGCAGTTCTTC
>TRBV20-1|TRBJ2-3|TRBD1|few
CSATQGARTDTQYF
TGCAGTGCTACTCAGGGGGCGCGCACAGATACGCAGTATTTT
>TRBV5-4|TRBJ2-3|-|few
CASSLAGEYTDTQYF
TGTGCCAGCAGCTTGGCGGGAGAGTACACAGATACGCAGTATTTT
>TRBV27|TRBJ2-1|TRBD2|few
CASRPGGSAEQFF
TGTGCCAGCCGGCCGGGAGGGAGCGCTGAGCAGTTCTTC
>TRBV5-1|TRBJ2-1|TRBD2|-
CASSTPLAGGYNEQFF
TGCGCCAGCAGCACCCCCCTAGCGGGAGGGTACAATGAGCAGTTCTTC
>TRBV7-9|TRBJ1-6|-|-
CASRLEGNSPLHF
TGTGCCAGCAGACTAGAGGGAAATTCACCCCTCCACTTT
>TRBV11-3|TRBJ2-3|-|-
CASSPSRVTDTQYF
TGTGCCAGCAGCCCTTCGCGGGTCACAGATACGCAGTATTTT
>TRBV4-3|TRBJ2-5|-|few
CASARQAQETQYF
TGCGCCAGCGCCCGACAAGCCCAAGAGACCCAGTACTTC
>TRBV12-3/TRBV12-4|TRBJ2-7|-|-
CASSPRDWYSYEQYF
TGTGCCAGCAGTCCCCGGGACTGGTACTCCTACGAGCAGTACTTC
>TRBV5-6|TRBJ1-1|-|few
CASSSYTGLVEAFF
TGTGCCAGCAGCTCCTATACAGGGCTAGTTGAAGCTTTCTTT
>TRBV12-3/TRBV12-4|TRBJ1-1|-|-
CASSLALASGTEAFF
TGTGCCAGCAGTTTAGCGCTAGCCTCGGGGACTGAAGCTTTCTTT
>TRBV28|TRBJ2-1|TRBD1|few
CASSFFRTGWNEQFF
TGTGCCAGCAGTTTTTTCAGGACAGGGTGGAATGAGCAGTTCTTC
>TRBV7-2|TRBJ2-7|TRBD2|few
CASSLGLAGKGEQYF
TGTGCCAGCAGCCTCGGACTAGCGGGGAAGGGCGAGCAGTACTTC
>TRBV5-1|TRBJ2-7|-|many
CASTRSRAHEQYF
TGCGCCAGCACACGGAGCCGCGCCCACGAGCAGTACTTC
>TRBV6-2/TRBV6-3|TRBJ2-7|-|-
CASSYLRGSYEQYF
TGTGCCAGCAGTTACCTGAGGGGCTCCTACGAGCAGTACTTC
>TRBV20-1|TRBJ1-1|-|few
CSAEGIQLNTEAFF
TGCAGTGCAGAAGGGATACAGCTTAACACTGAAGCTTTCTTT
>TRBV5-1|TRBJ2-1|-|-
CASSLGPINEQFF
TGCGCCAGCAGTTTGGGCCCTATTAATGAGCAGTTCTTC
>TRBV6-5|TRBJ2-5|TRBD2|-
CASSYSSGRASETQYF
TGTGCCAGCAGTTACTCGAGCGGGAGGGCCTCGGAGACCCAGTACTTC
>TRBV5-1|TRBJ2-1|TRBD2|few
CASSRVGTSNEQFF
TGCGCCAGCAGTCGGGTCGGGACTAGCAATGAGCAGTTCTTC
>TRBV19|TRBJ2-2|-|-
CASSIRDGELFF
TGTGCCAGTAGTATAAGGGACGGGGAGCTGTTTTTT
>TRBV10-3|TRBJ2-1|-|-
CAIRKETGGEQFF
TGTGCCATCAGAAAGGAGACAGGAGGTGAGCAGTTCTTC
>TRBV2|TRBJ2-5|TRBD2|-
CASRVAGGTKNQYF
TGTGCCTCCAGGGTAGCGGGGGGGACGAAGAACCAGTACTTC
>TRBV12-3/TRBV12-4|TRBJ2-2|TRBD1|-
CASSSQGGRYTGELFF
TGTGCCAGCAGTTCGCAAGGGGGCAGGTACACCGGGGAGCTGTTTTTT